The 18 T cell receptor beta chains given below trace back to one sample, sequenced in a study of T cell repertoires in cytomegalovirus infection. A single record per CDR3 protein comes from TCRdb applying MiXCR to the reads. The sample has about 920,000 distinct CDR3 sequences; around 32% are singletons. The antigens of these receptors remain unknown. Material: cultured CD8+ T cells from PBMCs, obtained from culture after CMV antigen stimulation. These receptors were obtained from a human donor in good health (CMV status not recorded). Some clones in this sample may be carry-over from other donors' samples.

This clonotype showed up just a few times. The rearrangement joins TRBV7-9 to TRBJ2-3; TRBD1 might be the D (6 bases). Trimming stripped 2 bases from V and 2 bases from J, with 17 bases between. Germline loops: CDR1 SEHNR, CDR2 FQNEAQ (reference sequence). CDR3 length equals 17 residues. CDR3 coding DNA: TGTGCCAGCAGCTTATTAGGTAGCGACAGGTTCACAGATACGCAGTATTTT. Residues: CASSLLGSDRFTDTQYF.

The chain uses TRBV24-1 and TRBJ2-1; D may match TRBD1 or TRBD2 (5 bases each). The CDR3 consists of 15 residues. The germline V gene has CDR1 KGHDR and CDR2 SFDVKD. The V gene lost 3 bases and the J gene lost 6 bases, with 14 bases spanning the gap. The DNA of the CDR3 is TGTGCCACCAGTGATAAAACCGGGGCCCTCAATGAGCAGTTCTTC. It yields the protein CATSDKTGALNEQFF.

There are many counts of this clonotype. The chain has TRBV7-8 and TRBJ2-2; D is perhaps TRBD1 (5 bases). The CDR3 length is 16 residues. Germline V gene sequence: CDR1 SGHVS, CDR2 FQNEAQ. V shed 4 bases and J shed 2 bases, with 14 bases lying between them. CDR3 residues: CASSSPTDSNTGELFF. The CDR3 region has the DNA TGTGCCAGCAGCTCTCCAACCGACAGCAACACCGGGGAGCTGTTTTTT. The entire variable domain, with the rest obtained from reference TRBV7-8 and TRBJ2-2, is as follows: GAGVSQSPRYKVAKRGQDVALRCDPISGHVSLFWYQQALGQGPEFLTYFQNEAQLDKSGLPSDRFFAERPEGSVSTLKIQRTQQEDSAVYLCASSSPTDSNTGELFFGEGSRLTVL.

J is TRBJ2-3 and V is TRBV27; 9 nucleotides line up with TRBD2. The CDR3 has 15 residues. The germline CDR1 and CDR2 sequences are MNHEY and SMNVEV (reference sequence). Trimming cost V 0 bases and J 6 bases; bases outside gene matches: 4. DNA of the CDR3: TGTGCCAGCAGTTTATCGGGACTAGCAGGTGATACGCAGTATTTT. This encodes CASSLSGLAGDTQYF.

This chain uses TRBV3-1 with TRBJ1-6; a weak D match, TRBD1 (6 bases). Trimming took 6 bases from V and 6 from J, leaving 12 bases between them. This CDR3 comprises 14 residues. CDR1 is LGHDT, CDR2 YNNKEL, per germline (reference sequence). The CDR3 loop reads CASSLDRPNSPLHF. The CDR3 DNA reads as TGTGCCAGCAGTCTGGACAGACCTAATTCACCCCTCCACTTT. Using reference TRBV3-1 and TRBJ1-6 for the parts outside the CDR3, the full variable domain is DTAVSQTPKYLVTQMGNDKSIKCEQNLGHDTMYWYKQDSKKFLKIMFSYNNKELIINETVPNRFSPKSPDKAHLNLHINSLELGDSAVYFCASSLDRPNSPLHFGNGTRLTVT.

Only a few counts were recorded for this clonotype. This chain joins TRBV27 and TRBJ1-1; TRBD1 might be the D (5 bases). Per the germline V gene, CDR1 is MNHEY and CDR2 is SMNVEV (reference sequence). Trimming shortened V by 2 bases and J by 3 bases, and 16 bases separated the two germline ends. CDR3 length: 16 residues. Here the CDR3 DNA reads TGTGCCAGCAGTTTAAATTGGGGCCAGGGCCACACTGAAGCTTTCTTT. This codes for CASSLNWGQGHTEAFF.

This clonotype appeared a few times. The V and J genes are TRBV27 and TRBJ1-2; TRBD1 aligns across 7 bases. The CDR3 consists of 14 residues. Per germline, CDR1 MNHEY and CDR2 SMNVEV (reference sequence). Trimming removed 4 bases from V and 5 bases from J; junction bases left unmatched: 7. The CDR3 nucleotides are TGTGCCAGCAGTTATCAGGGGGGCGAGTATGGCTACACCTTC. Translation: CASSYQGGEYGYTF.

The V call is TRBV27, the J call TRBJ2-2, with 8 nucleotides matching TRBD1. Germline V gene data show CDR1 as MNHEY and CDR2 as SMNVEV (reference sequence). V trimming: 5 bases; J trimming: 8 bases; junction bases outside the gene matches: 10. The CDR3 runs 15 residues. CDR3 sequence: CASSPRDRSSGELFF. The CDR3 DNA is TGTGCCAGCAGTCCGCGGGACAGGTCGTCGGGGGAGCTGTTTTTT.

This clonotype has more than one count but fewer than ten. The chain employs TRBV10-3 and TRBJ1-3; 7 nucleotides agree with TRBD1. V was clipped by 7 bases and J by 0 bases; unmatched bases: 6. Germline V gene sequence: CDR1 ENHRY, CDR2 SYGVKD. This CDR3 has 15 residues. CDR3 sequence reads: CAIKTGTDSGNTIYF. The CDR3 DNA reads as TGTGCCATCAAAACCGGGACAGACTCTGGAAACACCATATATTTT.

This clonotype was recorded a few times. This chain links TRBV28 with TRBJ1-1; D remains ambiguous. Germline CDR1 reads MDHEN; CDR2 reads SYDVKM. The CDR3 loop spans 16 amino acids. Trimming took 8 bases from V and 3 from J, leaving 22 bases between them. The CDR3 sequence: CASGTVDPARDTEAFF. The CDR3 DNA reads TGTGCCAGCGGTACCGTGGACCCCGCGCGGGACACTGAAGCTTTCTTT. Supplemented by reference TRBV28 and TRBJ1-1, the full variable domain reads DVKVTQSSRYLVKRTGEKVFLECVQDMDHENMFWYRQDPGLGLRLIYFSYDVKMKEKGDIPEGYSVSREKKERFSLILESASTNQTSMYLCASGTVDPARDTEAFFGQGTRLTVV.

This clonotype has just a few counts. In nucleotides, the CDR3 is TGTGCTAGTGCCACAGGGCGAGGGGCCCAGTACTTC. Its protein is CASATGRGAQYF. The chain is built from TRBV12-5 and TRBJ2-5; D perhaps matches TRBD1 (6 bases). V dropped 7 bases and J dropped 9 bases, with 15 bases sitting between them. The CDR3 has 12 residues. Germline CDR1 is LGHNT and CDR2 is FRNRAP.

The chain recombines TRBV20-1 with TRBJ1-2; D possibly corresponds to TRBD1 (5 bases). V shed 3 bases and J shed 0 bases, with 14 bases lying between them. Germline V gene lookup returns CDR1 DFQATT and CDR2 SNEGSKA (reference sequence). CDR3 length equals 15 residues. CDR3 amino acids: CSARGRDGANYGYTF. The DNA for the CDR3 is TGCAGTGCTAGGGGCCGGGACGGCGCTAACTATGGCTACACCTTC.

The chain employs TRBV15 and TRBJ2-3; TRBD1 matches at 8 bases. The CDR3 loop spans 15 amino acids. Trimming took 8 bases from V and 5 from J; bases not matched to a gene: 12. The germline V gene encodes CDR1 LNHNV and CDR2 YYDKDF (reference sequence). The CDR3 bases are TGTGCCACCGGGGTCCAGGGGGCGCTTATAGATACGCAGTATTTT. It codes for CATGVQGALIDTQYF.

The V and J genes are TRBV6-6 and TRBJ2-7, with D possibly TRBD1 on 6 matching bases. The CDR3 is 13 amino acids. Germline values: CDR1 MNHNY, CDR2 SVGAGI (reference sequence). Trimming took off 6 bases at V and 3 bases at J, with 12 bases between the two ends. CDR3 bases: TGTGCCAGCAGGGGACATAAAGTCTACGAGCAGTACTTC. It is translated as CASRGHKVYEQYF.

On this clonotype: A read error may be the cause here, since a much bigger clone is one base away. The V call is TRBV7-8, the J call TRBJ1-3, with a weak D call TRBD1 (6 bases). V lost 7 bases, J lost 1 base, and 20 bases lay in between. This CDR3 comprises 17 residues. Germline lookup yields CDR1 SGHVS and CDR2 FQNEAQ. The CDR3 DNA reads as TGTGCCAGCAAGGGGGGACGGACGGGTCCGTCTGGAAACACCATATATTTT. It translates to CASKGGRTGPSGNTIYF. The full variable domain, in which reference TRBV7-8 and TRBJ1-3 provide the parts outside the CDR3, is GAGVSQSPRYKVAKRGQDVALRCDPISGHVSLFWYQQALGQGPEFLTYFQNEAQLDKSGLPSDRFFAERPEGSVSTLKIQRTQQEDSAVYLCASKGGRTGPSGNTIYFGEGSWLTVV.

The rearrangement links TRBV19 to TRBJ2-1; 10 nucleotides align to TRBD1. The length of the CDR3 is 15 residues. V was clipped by 1 base and J by 7 bases; unmatched bases: 4. Germline V gene sequence: CDR1 LNHDA, CDR2 SQIVND (reference sequence). The CDR3 DNA reads as TGTGCCAGTAGTATAGGACAGGGGGCAAAAAATGAGCAGTTCTTC. Translation: CASSIGQGAKNEQFF.

In this sample, this clonotype turned up a few times. The V call is TRBV12-3 or TRBV12-4, the J call TRBJ2-5, with D perhaps matching TRBD1 (6 bases). The V end was cut by 8 bases, the J end by 3 bases, with 13 bases between. The CDR3 spans 13 residues. The CDR3, as DNA: TGTGCCAGCCGACCTGGGGACAAAGAGACCCAGTACTTC. Amino acid sequence: CASRPGDKETQYF.

The genes are TRBV6-2 or TRBV6-3 and TRBJ2-1; no clear D gene. Germline V gene data show CDR1 as MNHEY and CDR2 as SVGEGT. This CDR3 spans 17 amino acids. V was pared by 4 bases and J by 2 bases, with 18 bases between. Here the CDR3 DNA reads TGTGCCAGCAGTTCGGGTGTTAGGTCAGCCACCTACAATGAGCAGTTCTTC. Its protein is CASSSGVRSATYNEQFF.